The sequence of this TCR beta chain was determined in a study of cytomegalovirus exposure and HLA in healthy donors. Background on the study: The roughly 120 million unique TCR beta sequences, from roughly 180 million T cells, were found by an earlier analysis. Most genotyped donors, 81% of 398, had Caucasian-associated genetic ancestry.

About this clone itself: Its antigen is currently unknown.

Points from the study as a whole: The study dropped some indistinguishable V segments, TRBV6-2 and TRBV6-3 among them. Later analysis reportedly placed an Asian-associated ancestry cluster below the approximately 700-donor mean in N-insertions.

The CDR3 is 15 residues long. V gave up 4 bases and J gave up 2 bases; unmatched junction bases: 7. Germline V gives CDR1 GTSNPN, CDR2 SVGIG (reference sequence). PCR primers comprised 60 Vbeta and 13 Jbeta primers. Libraries were prepared by immunoSEQ multiplex PCR; TCRdb keeps only in-frame clonotypes and omits some of them. The data show some 100,000 clones, approximately 81% seen once. Sequencing was performed on PBMCs. The V gene is TRBV30, the J gene TRBJ1-1; TRBD1 matches at 10 bases. This receptor was taken from a male donor in good health and CMV-seropositive. CDR3 in amino acids: CAWKFWDRGNTEAFF. The CDR3 nucleotides read TGTGCCTGGAAGTTTTGGGACAGGGGAAACACTGAAGCTTTCTTT.